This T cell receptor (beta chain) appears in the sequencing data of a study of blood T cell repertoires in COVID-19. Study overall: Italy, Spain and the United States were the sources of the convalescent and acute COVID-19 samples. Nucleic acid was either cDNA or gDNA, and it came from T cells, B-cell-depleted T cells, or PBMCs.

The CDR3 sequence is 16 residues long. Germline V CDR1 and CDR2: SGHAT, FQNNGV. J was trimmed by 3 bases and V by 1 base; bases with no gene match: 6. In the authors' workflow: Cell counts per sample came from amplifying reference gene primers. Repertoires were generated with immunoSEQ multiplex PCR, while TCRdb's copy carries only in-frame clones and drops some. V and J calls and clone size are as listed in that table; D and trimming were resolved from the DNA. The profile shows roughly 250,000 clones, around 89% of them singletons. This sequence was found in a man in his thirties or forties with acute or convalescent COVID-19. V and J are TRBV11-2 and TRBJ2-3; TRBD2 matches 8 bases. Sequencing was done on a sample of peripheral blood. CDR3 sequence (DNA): TGTGCCAGCAGCTTAGCGGGGGGGCCTTTTACAGATACGCAGTATTTT. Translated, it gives CASSLAGGPFTDTQYF.